Below are 25 T cell receptor beta chains sequenced from a single sample in a study of T cell changes during pregnancy in multiple sclerosis (dated by TCRdb to about 2019). The receptor library was made with the immunoSEQ multiplex PCR assay. The immuneACCESS repertoire file appears here via TCRdb, limited to in-frame rearrangements. These files lack a portion of the clones; in checked studies, under half of the deficit traces to unresolved V genes, and the cause of the others is not known. This sample is represented by tens of thousands of clones; less than 95% of them were singletons. The ten largest account for 5.5% to 7% of the sample. The sample consisted of peripheral blood, taken in the third trimester of pregnancy. All receptors derive from a female donor in good health, enrolled as a control in a pregnancy study.

The chain's CDR3 is CASSQRIGLASYNEQFF. CDR3 DNA sequence: TGTGCCAGCTCCCAACGGATAGGACTAGCATCCTACAATGAGCAGTTCTTC. The chain carries TRBV14 and TRBJ2-1; TRBD2 matches 8 bases. There are 17 residues in the CDR3. Germline CDR1 SGHDN, CDR2 FVKESK. V dropped 8 bases and J dropped 1; count of bases not matched to a gene: 13. Using reference TRBV14 and TRBJ2-1 for the parts outside the CDR3, the full variable domain is EAGVTQFPSHSVIEKGQTVTLRCDPISGHDNLYWYRRVMGKEIKFLLHFVKESKQDESGMPNNRFLAERTGGTYSTLKVQPAELEDSGVYFCASSQRIGLASYNEQFFGPGTRLTVL.

V is TRBV19 and J is TRBJ2-7, with D perhaps TRBD2 (5 bases). Germline CDR1 reads LNHDA; CDR2 reads SQIVND (reference sequence). Trimming took 1 base from V and 3 from J, leaving 7 bases between them. The CDR3 spans 13 residues. The CDR3 nucleotides are TGTGCCAGTAGTATAGTCGAGGGCTACGAGCAGTACTTC. This sequence encodes CASSIVEGYEQYF. Full variable domain (rest looked up from reference TRBV19 and TRBJ2-7): DGGITQSPKYLFRKEGQNVTLSCEQNLNHDAMYWYRQDPGQGLRLIYYSQIVNDFQKGDIAEGYSVSREKKESFPLTVTSAQKNPTAFYLCASSIVEGYEQYFGPGTRLTVT.

This clone was observed a single time. The rearrangement joins TRBV25-1 to TRBJ2-5, with D maybe TRBD1 (6 bases). The CDR3 length is 15 residues. V lost 2 bases to trimming and J lost 5 bases, with 15 bases between them. Germline CDR1 reads MGHDK; CDR2 reads SYGVNS. CDR3 residues: CASSEGGLIRETQYF. In DNA form, the CDR3 reads TGTGCCAGCAGTGAAGGGGGCCTAATTAGGGAGACCCAGTACTTC.

The V call is TRBV7-9, the J call TRBJ2-6; a weak D match, TRBD1 (5 bases). The CDR3 totals 17 residues. Germline CDR1 SEHNR, CDR2 FQNEAQ (reference sequence). V was shortened by 1 base and J by 0 bases, with 10 bases between the two germline ends. Here the CDR3 reads CASSLDGQGSGANVLTF. As DNA, the CDR3 is TGTGCCAGCAGCTTAGACGGTCAGGGCTCTGGGGCCAACGTCCTGACTTTC.

The genes are TRBV28 and TRBJ2-7, with D perhaps matching TRBD1 (5 bases). The ends were cut back, 2 bases at V and 2 bases at J, with 7 bases in the middle. CDR1 and CDR2 (germline): MDHEN, SYDVKM. This CDR3 is 13 amino acids long. CDR3 sequence reads: CASSLTGPYEQYF. CDR3 DNA sequence: TGTGCCAGCAGTTTAACAGGCCCCTACGAGCAGTACTTC.

The chain employs TRBV28 and TRBJ2-7; D is perhaps TRBD1 (6 bases). This CDR3 comprises 13 residues. Trimming shortened V by 2 bases and J by 6 bases, and 11 bases separated the two germline ends. The germline V gene encodes CDR1 MDHEN and CDR2 SYDVKM. The CDR3 DNA reads TGTGCCAGCAGTTTAAGCAGGGACACCGAGCAGTACTTC. As protein: CASSLSRDTEQYF. Full variable domain (missing parts from reference TRBV28 and TRBJ2-7): DVKVTQSSRYLVKRTGEKVFLECVQDMDHENMFWYRQDPGLGLRLIYFSYDVKMKEKGDIPEGYSVSREKKERFSLILESASTNQTSMYLCASSLSRDTEQYFGPGTRLTVT.

The V gene is TRBV28, the J gene TRBJ1-2, with TRBD1 matching 10 bases. The germline V gene encodes CDR1 MDHEN and CDR2 SYDVKM. CDR3 length: 15 residues. V was clipped by 5 bases and J by 4 bases; unmatched bases: 7. CDR3 nucleotides: TGTGCCAGCAGTGCCGGGACAGGGGTAATCTATGGCTACACCTTC. This codes for CASSAGTGVIYGYTF.

This clone has a handful of counts. J is TRBJ1-1 and V is TRBV18, with unresolved D. Germline values: CDR1 KGHSH, CDR2 LQKENI. V was clipped by 0 bases and J by 8 bases, with 10 bases between them. There are 13 residues in the CDR3. The chain's CDR3 is CASSPPPGREAFF. DNA for the CDR3: TGTGCCAGCTCACCACCGCCGGGGAGGGAAGCTTTCTTT.

The chain is built from TRBV7-8 and TRBJ2-7, with 10 nucleotides matching TRBD1. Germline V CDR1 and CDR2: SGHVS, FQNEAQ. The CDR3 is 15 amino acids. The V and J ends lost 7 bases and 5 bases, in that order; junction bases with no gene match: 11. This chain's CDR3 is CASILGGTGAHEQYF. The CDR3 DNA reads TGTGCCAGCATCCTGGGAGGGACAGGGGCTCACGAGCAGTACTTC.

J is TRBJ1-1 and V is TRBV2; 11 bases match TRBD1. V dropped 6 bases and J dropped 8; count of bases not matched to a gene: 5. CDR1 is SNHLY, CDR2 FYNNEI, per germline. This CDR3 comprises 13 residues. The CDR3 protein is CASRGGQGAEAFF. The CDR3 bases are TGTGCCAGCAGGGGCGGACAGGGGGCAGAAGCTTTCTTT.

The genes are TRBV18 and TRBJ1-3; tentative D call: TRBD1 (5 bases). Germline V gene sequence: CDR1 KGHSH, CDR2 LQKENI. Trimming shortened V by 5 bases and J by 0 bases, and 14 bases separated the two germline ends. The CDR3 runs 16 residues. The DNA of the CDR3 is TGTGCCAGCTCAACGCAACCGACAGTCTCTGGAAACACCATATATTTT. Protein: CASSTQPTVSGNTIYF.

J is TRBJ2-1 and V is TRBV9; 8 bases map to TRBD2. Trimming at V came to 4 bases and at J to 3 bases, leaving 3 bases not matched to a gene. Looked up from germline, CDR1 is SGDLS and CDR2 is YYNGEE. The CDR3 sequence is 14 residues long. CDR3 in DNA: TGTGCCAGCAGCCGTAGCGGGGACTACAATGAGCAGTTCTTC. Its translation is CASSRSGDYNEQFF.

The gene calls are TRBV11-3 and TRBJ2-3, with 11 bases fitting TRBD1. V lost 4 bases, J lost 4 bases, and 4 bases stayed unmatched. In germline, CDR1 is SGHNT, CDR2 YENEEA. CDR3 length equals 15 residues. CDR3 sequence (DNA): TGTGCCAGCAGCTCCTGGACAGGGGGCGCAGATACGCAGTATTTT. As protein: CASSSWTGGADTQYF.

This clone was observed a single time. CDR3 protein: CAISDGGTSGRGNTGELFF. The DNA of the CDR3 is TGTGCCATCAGTGATGGCGGGACTAGCGGGAGAGGGAACACCGGGGAGCTGTTTTTT. The chain couples TRBV10-3 to TRBJ2-2, with 14 nucleotides matching TRBD2. The CDR3 extends over 19 amino acids. V dropped 3 bases and J dropped 1; count of bases not matched to a gene: 7. Germline CDR1 is ENHRY and CDR2 is SYGVKD.

The CDR3 reads CASSSFPGQGISYEQYF. The DNA of the CDR3 is TGTGCCAGCAGCTCCTTTCCGGGACAGGGGATTTCCTACGAGCAGTACTTC. The rearrangement joins TRBV5-4 to TRBJ2-7, with 10 bases fitting TRBD1. Germline values: CDR1 SGHNT, CDR2 YYREEE (reference sequence). The CDR3 length is 17 residues. V was pared by 3 bases and J by 1 base, with 10 bases of the junction left unmatched.

This chain joins TRBV6-6 and TRBJ2-3, with 16 bases aligning to TRBD2. V shed 4 bases, J shed 4 bases, and the junction held 2 bases outside the gene matches. Per germline, CDR1 MNHNY and CDR2 SVGAGI (reference sequence). This CDR3 is built from 16 residues. In DNA, the CDR3 is TGTGCCAGCAGTTTCGGGACTAGCGGGAGGGCAGATACGCAGTATTTT. Residues: CASSFGTSGRADTQYF.

The V call is TRBV6-1, the J call TRBJ1-5; D possibly corresponds to TRBD1 (6 bases). This CDR3 comprises 15 residues. Trimming cost V 5 bases and J 0 bases, with 11 bases left between them. The germline V gene has CDR1 MNHNS and CDR2 SASEGT. The CDR3 protein is CASSSGQNSNQPQHF. The CDR3 DNA reads TGTGCCAGCAGTTCCGGACAGAATAGCAATCAGCCCCAGCATTTT.

The CDR3 nucleotides read TGTGCCAGCAGCCACAGTGGGAACACTGAAGCTTTCTTT. Translated: CASSHSGNTEAFF. The rearrangement joins TRBV14 to TRBJ1-1; D unresolved. The length of the CDR3 is 13 residues. Germline CDR1 reads SGHDN; CDR2 reads FVKESK. The V and J ends lost 3 bases and 1 base respectively, with 6 bases between them.

The chain recombines TRBV30 with TRBJ2-5, with 12 bases lining up with TRBD2. CDR3 length equals 14 residues. The V gene end was trimmed by 8 bases and the J gene end by 2 bases; junction bases not matched to a gene: 6. Per the germline V gene, CDR1 is GTSNPN and CDR2 is SVGIG (reference sequence). The CDR3 protein is CASTGTSGQETQYF. For the CDR3, the DNA is TGTGCCAGTACCGGGACTAGCGGGCAAGAGACCCAGTACTTC.

V and J are TRBV7-9 and TRBJ2-7; 8 nucleotides align to TRBD2. Germline CDR1 SEHNR, CDR2 FQNEAQ (reference sequence). This CDR3 contains 16 residues. J gave up 3 bases and V 1 base, and 8 bases lay outside the gene matches. Here the CDR3 DNA reads TGTGCCAGCAGCTTAGTAGCTGGGACTAGGGTCTACGAGCAGTACTTC. Translated: CASSLVAGTRVYEQYF.

The chain recombines TRBV19 with TRBJ1-5; no firm D call. Trimming removed 7 bases at V and 2 bases at J, with 9 bases between. Germline values: CDR1 LNHDA, CDR2 SQIVND (reference sequence). The CDR3 contains 13 residues. CDR3 in amino acids: CASKEVGNQPQHF. DNA for the CDR3: TGTGCCAGTAAAGAGGTCGGCAATCAGCCCCAGCATTTT.

The chain carries TRBV11-3 and TRBJ1-2; unclear D gene. Trimming removed 2 bases at V and 4 bases at J, with 8 bases between. This CDR3 has 13 amino acids. Looked up from germline, CDR1 is SGHNT and CDR2 is YENEEA. The CDR3 DNA reads as TGTGCCAGCAGCTTAACAGCCCCCTATGGCTACACCTTC. Its translation is CASSLTAPYGYTF.

The CDR3 DNA reads TGTGCCTGGAGTGCCGGGGGGCGGGGGGGCACAGATACGCAGTATTTT. The encoded protein is CAWSAGGRGGTDTQYF. V usage is TRBV30 and J usage is TRBJ2-3; 8 positions match TRBD2. The CDR3 spans 16 residues. V gave up 1 base and J gave up 1 base; unmatched junction bases: 7. Germline lookup yields CDR1 GTSNPN and CDR2 SVGIG (reference sequence).

This chain joins TRBV18 and TRBJ2-1, with TRBD1 identical over 7 bases. Per the germline V gene, CDR1 is KGHSH and CDR2 is LQKENI. CDR3 length equals 14 residues. With V trimmed by 8 bases and J by 9 bases, 13 bases remained unmatched. CDR3 DNA sequence: TGTGCCAGCCCTGACGACAGGGAAGGTCCTGAGCAGTTCTTC. Residues: CASPDDREGPEQFF.

This chain joins TRBV7-2 and TRBJ1-6; 7 nucleotides line up with TRBD1. Per the germline V gene, CDR1 is SGHTA and CDR2 is FQGNSA. Trimming took 5 bases from V and 10 from J; bases not matched to a gene: 11. This CDR3 is 15 amino acids long. The CDR3 sequence: CASSDRQGGWSPLHF. In DNA, the CDR3 is TGTGCCAGCAGCGACCGACAGGGAGGATGGTCACCCCTCCACTTT.